Following are 6 T cell receptor beta chains from one sample sequenced in a study of OX40 agonist ivuxolimab in advanced cancers. The receptor library was made with the immunoSEQ multiplex PCR assay. This immuneACCESS table, as held by TCRdb, lists in-frame sequences with V and J called but not all clones. Of the missing ones, under half trace to an unresolved V gene in checked studies; the others have no known cause. Present in this sample are about 92,000 clones, 75% to 95% of which were seen just once. The biggest ten clones account for roughly 0.33% of the sample. Sequenced here: CD4+ or CD8+ T cells sorted from blood, sampled in a trial of the OX40 agonist ivuxolimab. These receptors all come from an adult with an advanced solid tumor such as melanoma, head and neck, liver or kidney cancer.

Concerning this clone: Additional DNA sequences in this sample encode the identical CDR3. The J gene is TRBJ2-3, the V gene TRBV18; no definite D call. The CDR3 covers 13 residues. In germline, CDR1 is KGHSH, CDR2 LQKENI. The V end lost 0 bases, the J end lost 1 base, and 2 bases lay between the germline ends. DNA for the CDR3: TGTGCCAGCTCACCACCGGGCACAGATACGCAGTATTTT. It translates to CASSPPGTDTQYF. Full variable domain (remainder filled in from reference TRBV18 and TRBJ2-3): NAGVMQNPRHLVRRRGQEARLRCSPMKGHSHVYWYRQLPEEGLKFMVYLQKENIIDESGMPKERFSAEFPKEGPSILRIQQVVRGDSAAYFCASSPPGTDTQYFGPGTRLTVL.

This clone was seen only a few times. This sequence joins TRBV7-8 and TRBJ1-1; D not resolved. Germline CDR1 SGHVS, CDR2 FQNEAQ. Between the trimmed V and J ends, which lost 1 base and 4 bases, there was a span of 4 bases. The CDR3 runs to 12 residues. CDR3 sequence: CASSLGRTEAFF. CDR3 DNA sequence: TGTGCCAGCAGCTTAGGCCGCACTGAAGCTTTCTTT.

The chain links TRBV5-4 to TRBJ1-4, with D unclear. The V end was cut by 2 bases, the J end by 6 bases, with 5 bases between. This CDR3 region has 12 residues. Germline V gene data show CDR1 as SGHNT and CDR2 as YYREEE (reference sequence). The CDR3 region is CASSFGDEKLFF. Written as DNA, the CDR3 is TGTGCCAGCAGCTTTGGGGATGAAAAACTGTTTTTT.

This clone was counted once. V usage is TRBV30 and J usage is TRBJ2-5; tentatively, D is TRBD2 (6 bases). V lost 4 bases, J lost 5 bases, and 20 bases lay in between. Germline V lookup: CDR1 GTSNPN, CDR2 SVGIG (reference sequence). CDR3 size: 15 residues. The DNA of the CDR3 is TGTGCCTGGAAGAGAAACGGGAGAAACAGCGAGACCCAGTACTTC. Translation: CAWKRNGRNSETQYF.

The chain recombines TRBV28 with TRBJ2-2; no clear D. Germline V gene lookup returns CDR1 MDHEN and CDR2 SYDVKM. V gave up 3 bases and J gave up 3 bases, with 2 bases separating them. The CDR3 runs 12 residues. This CDR3 reads CASSLYTGELFF. The CDR3 DNA is TGTGCCAGCAGTTTGTACACCGGGGAGCTGTTTTTT. The full variable domain, completed using reference TRBV28 and TRBJ2-2, is DVKVTQSSRYLVKRTGEKVFLECVQDMDHENMFWYRQDPGLGLRLIYFSYDVKMKEKGDIPEGYSVSREKKERFSLILESASTNQTSMYLCASSLYTGELFFGEGSRLTVL.

A note on this clone: The same CDR3 can be traced to other DNA sequences in this sample. This chain joins TRBV7-2 and TRBJ1-5; 10 nucleotides line up with TRBD1. This CDR3 comprises 15 residues. The V gene's germline CDR1 is SGHTA and CDR2 FQGNSA. V trimming: 5 bases; J trimming: 5 bases; junction bases outside the gene matches: 6. The CDR3: CASSPRTGGDQPQHF. CDR3 in DNA: TGTGCCAGCAGCCCTCGGACAGGGGGGGATCAGCCCCAGCATTTT.